This TCR beta chain was profiled in a study of CD8 T cells in ankylosing spondylitis. Study results and caveats: Certain motif variants had earlier been reported in reactive arthritis synovial fluid and blood. The authors reported significant enrichment of disease-linked clones in matched ankylosing spondylitis synovial fluid. For ankylosing spondylitis blood, a TCR beta motif of seven to nine highly homologous variants appeared characteristic. Disease-linked clones were CD8+ and relatively rare in peripheral blood.

This clonotype has at least ten counts. Its antigen is unknown. The CDR3 contains 15 residues. Trimming took 5 bases from V and 8 from J, leaving 18 bases between them. Making use of molecular barcodes, quantitative 5'-RACE generated TCR beta libraries. Each CDR3 protein gets one entry after TCRdb re-called the 5' RACE reads with MiXCR. The repertoire consists of hundreds of thousands of distinct CDR3 sequences, with about an eighth occurring once and the leading ten covering 0.51%. V is TRBV12-3 or TRBV12-4 and J is TRBJ2-2; D possibly corresponds to TRBD1 (5 bases). Sequencing was done on a sample of blood, either unsorted or a sorted T cell fraction (not recorded which). This TCR came from a male donor with ankylosing spondylitis. In DNA form, the CDR3 reads TGTGCCAGCAGTCGATTTCCCCTCAACAGGGGGGAGCTGTTTTTT. Translating gives CASSRFPLNRGELFF.